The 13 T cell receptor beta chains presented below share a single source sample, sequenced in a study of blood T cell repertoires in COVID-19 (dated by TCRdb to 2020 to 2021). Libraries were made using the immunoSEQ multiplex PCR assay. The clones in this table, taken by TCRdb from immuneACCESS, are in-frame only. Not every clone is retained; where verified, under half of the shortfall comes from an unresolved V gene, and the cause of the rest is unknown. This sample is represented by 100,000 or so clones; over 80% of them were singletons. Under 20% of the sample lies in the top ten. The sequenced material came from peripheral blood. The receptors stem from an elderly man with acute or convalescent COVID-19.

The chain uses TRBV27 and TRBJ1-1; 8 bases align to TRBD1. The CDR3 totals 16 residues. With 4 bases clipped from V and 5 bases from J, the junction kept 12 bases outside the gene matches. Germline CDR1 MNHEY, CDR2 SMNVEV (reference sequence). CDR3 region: CASSSLDRGLATEAFF. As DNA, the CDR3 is TGTGCCAGCAGTTCCCTAGACAGGGGCCTCGCGACTGAAGCTTTCTTT.

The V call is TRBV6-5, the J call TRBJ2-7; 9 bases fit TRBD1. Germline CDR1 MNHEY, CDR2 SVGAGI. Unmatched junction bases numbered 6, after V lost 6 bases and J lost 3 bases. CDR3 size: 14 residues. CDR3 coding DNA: TGTGCCAGCAGGTTCGGGACAGGGTTCTACGAGCAGTACTTC. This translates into CASRFGTGFYEQYF.

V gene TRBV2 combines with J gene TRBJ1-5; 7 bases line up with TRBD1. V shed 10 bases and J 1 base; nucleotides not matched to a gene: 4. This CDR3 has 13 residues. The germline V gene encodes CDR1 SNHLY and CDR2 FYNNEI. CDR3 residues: CATSDRSNQPQHF. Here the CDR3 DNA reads TGTGCCACCTCGGACAGGAGCAATCAGCCCCAGCATTTT.

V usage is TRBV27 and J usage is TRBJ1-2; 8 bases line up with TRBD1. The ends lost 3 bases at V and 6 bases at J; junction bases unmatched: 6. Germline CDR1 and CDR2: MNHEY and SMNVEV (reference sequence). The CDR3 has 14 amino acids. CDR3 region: CASSFGTGQNGYTF. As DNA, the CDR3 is TGTGCCAGCAGTTTTGGGACAGGTCAAAATGGCTACACCTTC.

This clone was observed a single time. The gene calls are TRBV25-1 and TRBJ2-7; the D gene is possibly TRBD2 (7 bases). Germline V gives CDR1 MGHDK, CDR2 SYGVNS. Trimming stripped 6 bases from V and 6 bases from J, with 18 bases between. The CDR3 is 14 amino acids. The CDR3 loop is CASSWGGPDGEQYF. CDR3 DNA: TGTGCCAGCAGCTGGGGGGGCCCGGACGGCGAGCAGTACTTC.

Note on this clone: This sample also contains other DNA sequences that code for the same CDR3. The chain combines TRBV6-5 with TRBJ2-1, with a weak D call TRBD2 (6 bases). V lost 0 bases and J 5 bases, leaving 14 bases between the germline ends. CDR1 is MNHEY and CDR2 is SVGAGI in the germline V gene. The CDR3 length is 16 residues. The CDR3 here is CASSYSNGGAHNEQFF. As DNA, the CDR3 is TGTGCCAGCAGTTACTCGAACGGGGGAGCCCACAATGAGCAGTTCTTC.

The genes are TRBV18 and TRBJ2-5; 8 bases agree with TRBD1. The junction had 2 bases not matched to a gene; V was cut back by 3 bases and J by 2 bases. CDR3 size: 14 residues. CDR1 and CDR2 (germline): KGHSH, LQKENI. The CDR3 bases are TGTGCCAGCTCACCCGGGACAGGACAAGAGACCCAGTACTTC. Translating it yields CASSPGTGQETQYF.

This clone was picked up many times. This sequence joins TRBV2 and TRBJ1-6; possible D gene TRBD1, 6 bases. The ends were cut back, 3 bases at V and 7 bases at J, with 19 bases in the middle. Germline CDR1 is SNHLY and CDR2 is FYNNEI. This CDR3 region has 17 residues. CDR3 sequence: CASSELGGEAPNSPLHF. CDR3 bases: TGTGCCAGCAGTGAGCTTGGGGGCGAAGCTCCAAATTCACCCCTCCACTTT.

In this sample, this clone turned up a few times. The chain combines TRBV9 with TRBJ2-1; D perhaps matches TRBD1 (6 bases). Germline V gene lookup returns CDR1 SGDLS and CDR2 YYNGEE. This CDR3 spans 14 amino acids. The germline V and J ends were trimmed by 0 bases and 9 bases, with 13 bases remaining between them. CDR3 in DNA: TGTGCCAGCAGCGTAGAACAGGACAGTGGTGAGCAGTTCTTC. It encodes CASSVEQDSGEQFF. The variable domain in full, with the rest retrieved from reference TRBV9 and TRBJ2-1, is DSGVTQTPKHLITATGQRVTLRCSPRSGDLSVYWYQQSLDQGLQFLIQYYNGEERAKGNILERFSAQQFPDLHSELNLSSLELGDSALYFCASSVEQDSGEQFFGPGTRLTVL.

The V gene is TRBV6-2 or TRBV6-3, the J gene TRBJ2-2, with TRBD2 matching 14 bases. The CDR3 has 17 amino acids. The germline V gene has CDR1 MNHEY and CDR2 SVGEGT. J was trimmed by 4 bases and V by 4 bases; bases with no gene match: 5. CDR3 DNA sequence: TGTGCCAGCAGTTTGACTAGCGGGAGGGCAATCACCGGGGAGCTGTTTTTT. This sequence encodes CASSLTSGRAITGELFF.

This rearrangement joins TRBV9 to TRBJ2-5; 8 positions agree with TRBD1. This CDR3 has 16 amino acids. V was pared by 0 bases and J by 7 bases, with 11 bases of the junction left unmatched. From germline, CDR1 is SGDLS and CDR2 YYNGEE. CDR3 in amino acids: CASSVAGQDLGGTQYF. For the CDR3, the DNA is TGTGCCAGCAGCGTAGCGGGACAGGACCTAGGCGGGACCCAGTACTTC.

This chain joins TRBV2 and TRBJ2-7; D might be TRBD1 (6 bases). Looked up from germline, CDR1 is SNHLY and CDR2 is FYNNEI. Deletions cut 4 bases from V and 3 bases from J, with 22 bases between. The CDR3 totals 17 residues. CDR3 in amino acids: CASSGRGLVGEGYEQYF. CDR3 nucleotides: TGTGCCAGCAGTGGCAGGGGCCTCGTTGGAGAGGGCTACGAGCAGTACTTC.

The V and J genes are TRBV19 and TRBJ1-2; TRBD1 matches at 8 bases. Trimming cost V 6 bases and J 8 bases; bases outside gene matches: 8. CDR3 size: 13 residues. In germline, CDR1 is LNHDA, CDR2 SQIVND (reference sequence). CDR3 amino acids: CASSPDRVRGYTF. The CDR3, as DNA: TGTGCCAGTAGCCCGGACAGGGTTAGAGGCTACACCTTC.